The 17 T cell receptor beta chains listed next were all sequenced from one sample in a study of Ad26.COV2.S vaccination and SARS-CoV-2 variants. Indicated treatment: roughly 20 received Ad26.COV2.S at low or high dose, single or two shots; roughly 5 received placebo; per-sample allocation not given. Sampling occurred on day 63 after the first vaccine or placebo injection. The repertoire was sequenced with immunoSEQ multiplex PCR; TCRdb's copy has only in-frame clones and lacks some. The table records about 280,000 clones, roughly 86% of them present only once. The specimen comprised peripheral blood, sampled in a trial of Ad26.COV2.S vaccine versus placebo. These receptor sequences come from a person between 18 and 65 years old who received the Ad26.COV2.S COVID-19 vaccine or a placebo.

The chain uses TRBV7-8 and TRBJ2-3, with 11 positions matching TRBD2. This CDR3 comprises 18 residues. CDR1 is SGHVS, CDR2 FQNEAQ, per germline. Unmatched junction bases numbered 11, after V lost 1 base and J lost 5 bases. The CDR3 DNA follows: TGTGCCAGCAGCTTAGTCGACGCTAGCGGGGGGCCTCGAGATACGCAGTATTTT. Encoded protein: CASSLVDASGGPRDTQYF.

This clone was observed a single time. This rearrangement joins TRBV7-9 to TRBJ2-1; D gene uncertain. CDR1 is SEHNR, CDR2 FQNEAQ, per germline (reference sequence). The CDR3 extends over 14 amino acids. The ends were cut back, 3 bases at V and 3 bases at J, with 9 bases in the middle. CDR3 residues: CASSFVAVYNEQFF. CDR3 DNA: TGTGCCAGCAGCTTTGTGGCGGTCTACAATGAGCAGTTCTTC.

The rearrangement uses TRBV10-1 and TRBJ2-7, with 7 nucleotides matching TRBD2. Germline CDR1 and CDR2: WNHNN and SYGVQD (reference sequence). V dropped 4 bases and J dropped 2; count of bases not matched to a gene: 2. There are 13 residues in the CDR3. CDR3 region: CASSAGGTYEQYF. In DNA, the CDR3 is TGCGCCAGCAGTGCGGGAGGAACCTACGAGCAGTACTTC.

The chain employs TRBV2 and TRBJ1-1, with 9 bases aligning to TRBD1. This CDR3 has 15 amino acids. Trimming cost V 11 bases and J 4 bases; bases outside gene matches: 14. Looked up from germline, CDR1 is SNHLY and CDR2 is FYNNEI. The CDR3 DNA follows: TGTGCCGGAGATCCGGGACAGGGTTCGGGCACTGAAGCTTTCTTT. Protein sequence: CAGDPGQGSGTEAFF.

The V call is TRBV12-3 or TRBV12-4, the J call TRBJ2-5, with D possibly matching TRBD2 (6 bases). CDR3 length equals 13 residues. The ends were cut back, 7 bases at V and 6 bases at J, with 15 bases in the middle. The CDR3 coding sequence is TGTGCCAGCACTAATCTAGGAGGGCAGACCCAGTACTTC. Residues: CASTNLGGQTQYF.

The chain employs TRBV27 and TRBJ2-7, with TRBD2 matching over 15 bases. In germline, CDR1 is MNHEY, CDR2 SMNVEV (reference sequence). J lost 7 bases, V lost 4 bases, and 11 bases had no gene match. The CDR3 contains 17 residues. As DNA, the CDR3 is TGTGCCAGCAGTTACGGACTAGCGGGGGGGCCGCTGCGGGAGCAGTACTTC. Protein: CASSYGLAGGPLREQYF.

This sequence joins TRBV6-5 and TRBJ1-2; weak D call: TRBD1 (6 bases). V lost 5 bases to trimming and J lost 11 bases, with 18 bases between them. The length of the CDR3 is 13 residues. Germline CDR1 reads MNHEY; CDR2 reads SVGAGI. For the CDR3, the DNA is TGTGCCAGCAGTAGCACAGGGTTCTACTCATACACCTTC. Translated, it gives CASSSTGFYSYTF.

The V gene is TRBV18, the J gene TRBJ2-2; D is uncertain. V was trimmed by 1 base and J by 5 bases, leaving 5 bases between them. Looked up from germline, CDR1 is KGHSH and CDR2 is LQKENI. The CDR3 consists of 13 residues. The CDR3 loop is CASSPLETGELFF. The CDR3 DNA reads TGTGCCAGCTCACCACTGGAAACCGGGGAGCTGTTTTTT.

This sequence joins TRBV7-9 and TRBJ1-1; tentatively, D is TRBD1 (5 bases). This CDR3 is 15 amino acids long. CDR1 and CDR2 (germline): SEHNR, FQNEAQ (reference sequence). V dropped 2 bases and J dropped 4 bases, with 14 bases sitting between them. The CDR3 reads CASSLFAGSGTEAFF. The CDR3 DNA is TGTGCCAGCAGCTTATTCGCAGGGTCTGGCACTGAAGCTTTCTTT.

Here the CDR3 DNA reads TGTGCCAGCAGCGCGTTTGCGGGGGGTAGCACAGATACGCAGTATTTT. Translating gives CASSAFAGGSTDTQYF. This sequence joins TRBV7-8 and TRBJ2-3, with 8 bases matching TRBD2. This CDR3 spans 16 amino acids. The V segment lost 5 bases and the J segment 0 bases; nucleotides outside the gene matches: 7. Germline CDR1 reads SGHVS; CDR2 reads FQNEAQ.

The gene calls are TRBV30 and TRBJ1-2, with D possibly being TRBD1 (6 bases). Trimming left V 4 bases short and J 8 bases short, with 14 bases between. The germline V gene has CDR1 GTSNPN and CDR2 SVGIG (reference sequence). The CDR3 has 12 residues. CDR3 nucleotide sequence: TGTGCCTGGAATGGGGGCCTAGGGGGCTACACCTTC. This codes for CAWNGGLGGYTF. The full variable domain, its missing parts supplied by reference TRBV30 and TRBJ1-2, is SQTIHQWPATLVQPVGSPLSLECTVEGTSNPNLYWYRQAAGRGLQLLFYSVGIGQISSEVPQNLSASRPQDRQFILSSKKLLLSDSGFYLCAWNGGLGGYTFGSGTRLTVV.

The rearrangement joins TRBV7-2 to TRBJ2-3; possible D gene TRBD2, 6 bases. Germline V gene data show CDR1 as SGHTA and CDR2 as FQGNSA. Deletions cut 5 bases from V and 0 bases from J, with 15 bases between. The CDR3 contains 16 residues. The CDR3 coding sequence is TGTGCCAGCAGCCGCATAGGACTAACCAGCACAGATACGCAGTATTTT. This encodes CASSRIGLTSTDTQYF.

CDR3 nucleotide sequence: TGTGCCAGCAGCTACTGGGGATCTCCCGCCCCCCGCAATCAGCCCCAGCATTTT. Translating gives CASSYWGSPAPRNQPQHF. The chain uses TRBV5-8 and TRBJ1-5; unclear D gene. Germline CDR1 and CDR2: SGHTS and YDEGEE. Trimming shortened V by 3 bases and J by 2 bases, and 21 bases separated the two germline ends. The CDR3 spans 18 residues.

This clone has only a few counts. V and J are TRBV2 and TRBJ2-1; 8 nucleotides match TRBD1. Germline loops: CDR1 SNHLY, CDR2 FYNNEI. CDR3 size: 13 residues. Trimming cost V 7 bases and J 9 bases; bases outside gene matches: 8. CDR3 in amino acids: CASMQGAGGEQFF. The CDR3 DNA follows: TGTGCCAGCATGCAGGGGGCAGGGGGTGAGCAGTTCTTC. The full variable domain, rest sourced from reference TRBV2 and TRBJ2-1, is EPEVTQTPSHQVTQMGQEVILRCVPISNHLYFYWYRQILGQKVEFLVSFYNNEISEKSEIFDDQFSVERPDGSNFTLKIRSTKLEDSAMYFCASMQGAGGEQFFGPGTRLTVL.

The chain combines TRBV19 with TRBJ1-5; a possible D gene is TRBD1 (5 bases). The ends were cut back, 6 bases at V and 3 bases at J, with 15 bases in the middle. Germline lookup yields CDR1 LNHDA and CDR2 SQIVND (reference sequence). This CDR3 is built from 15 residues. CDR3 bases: TGTGCCAGTAGGCGGGACCCTACGATCAATCAGCCCCAGCATTTT. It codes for CASRRDPTINQPQHF. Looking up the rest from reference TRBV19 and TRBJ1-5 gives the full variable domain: DGGITQSPKYLFRKEGQNVTLSCEQNLNHDAMYWYRQDPGQGLRLIYYSQIVNDFQKGDIAEGYSVSREKKESFPLTVTSAQKNPTAFYLCASRRDPTINQPQHFGDGTRLSIL.

The CDR3 region has the DNA TGTGCCAGCAGCTCACCCGGGACAGGGCCCACCGGGGAGCTGTTTTTT. Translation gives CASSSPGTGPTGELFF. The gene calls are TRBV7-2 and TRBJ2-2; 9 nucleotides match TRBD1. CDR1 is SGHTA, CDR2 FQGNSA, per germline. This CDR3 comprises 16 residues. Germline trimming cut 4 bases from V and 4 bases from J; bases unmatched to any gene: 7. Supplemented by reference TRBV7-2 and TRBJ2-2, the full variable domain reads GAGVSQSPSNKVTEKGKDVELRCDPISGHTALYWYRQSLGQGLEFLIYFQGNSAPDKSGLPSDRFSAERTGGSVSTLTIQRTQQEDSAVYLCASSSPGTGPTGELFFGEGSRLTVL.

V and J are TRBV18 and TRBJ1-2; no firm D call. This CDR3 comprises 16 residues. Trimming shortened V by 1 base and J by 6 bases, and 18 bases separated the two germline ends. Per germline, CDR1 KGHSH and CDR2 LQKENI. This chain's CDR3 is CASSPLVGNSYDGYTF. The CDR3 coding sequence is TGTGCCAGCTCACCACTAGTAGGGAACTCCTACGATGGCTACACCTTC.